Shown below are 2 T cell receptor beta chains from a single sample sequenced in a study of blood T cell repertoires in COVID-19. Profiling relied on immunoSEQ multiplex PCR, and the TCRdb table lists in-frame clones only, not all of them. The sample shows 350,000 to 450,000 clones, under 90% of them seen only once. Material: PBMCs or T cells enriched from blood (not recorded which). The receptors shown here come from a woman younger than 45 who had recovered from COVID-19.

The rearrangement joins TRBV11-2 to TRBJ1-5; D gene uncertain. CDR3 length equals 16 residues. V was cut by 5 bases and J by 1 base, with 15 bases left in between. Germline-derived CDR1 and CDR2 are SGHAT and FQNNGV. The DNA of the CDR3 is TGTGCCAGCAGCCATAAACTGGGCCTGAGCAATCAGCCCCAGCATTTT. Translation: CASSHKLGLSNQPQHF.

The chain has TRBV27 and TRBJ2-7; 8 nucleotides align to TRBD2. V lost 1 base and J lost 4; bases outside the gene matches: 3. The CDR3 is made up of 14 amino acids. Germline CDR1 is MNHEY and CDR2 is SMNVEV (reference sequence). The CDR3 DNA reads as TGTGCCAGCAGTTTATATAGCGGGGTGTACGAGCAGTACTTC. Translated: CASSLYSGVYEQYF.